A selection of T cell receptor beta chains follows, all from one sample in a study of beta chain features in type 1 diabetes. Libraries were prepared by immunoSEQ multiplex PCR; TCRdb keeps only in-frame clonotypes and omits some of them. This table has 300,000 to 400,000 clones, roughly 14% appearing once. The material sequenced was naive CD4+ T cells from blood. Receptor source: a woman aged 18 to 35 with type 1 diabetes. Both conserved end residues are part of each CDR3. Each record gives: clone size, D gene, V gene, J gene, CDR3 DNA, CDR3 protein. D genes are given only for firm matches. Size values are once, few and many counts, or a class for expanded clones, and some rows have none.

>few|TRBD2|TRBV28|TRBJ2-7
TGTGCCAGCAGTTTCCGACTAGCGGGAGGACATACCTACGAGCAGTACTTC
CASSFRLAGGHTYEQYF
>few|.|TRBV11-3|TRBJ2-1
TGTGCCAGCAGCTTAACTAGCAATGAGCAGTTCTTC
CASSLTSNEQFF
>few|.|TRBV19|TRBJ2-7
TGTGCCAGTAGTATACTAGGTACCAACGAGCAGTACTTC
CASSILGTNEQYF
>.|.|TRBV18|TRBJ1-2
TGTGCCAGCTCAATACAGGGTGCGGCGGATCGGGGCTACACCTTC
CASSIQGAADRGYTF
>.|TRBD1|TRBV9|TRBJ2-1
TGTGCCAGCAGCGTCCGGGACAGGAAAAATGAGCAGTTCTTC
CASSVRDRKNEQFF
>.|TRBD2|TRBV12-5|TRBJ2-1
TGTGCTAGTGGTTTGGTAAGGACTAGCGGGAGGTCATCCTACAATGAGCAGTTCTTC
CASGLVRTSGRSSYNEQFF
>.|TRBD2|TRBV7-9|TRBJ2-1
TGTGCCAGCAGCCTAGAGAGTATGTGGGCGGGAGGGTTGAATGAGCAGTTCTTC
CASSLESMWAGGLNEQFF
>.|.|TRBV30|TRBJ1-5
TGTGCCTGGACCGCCCGAGGACTTAGGTTCGGACAGCCCCAGCATTTT
CAWTARGLRFGQPQHF
>.|.|TRBV7-2|TRBJ2-7
TGTGCCAGCAGCAACAGGGTATCCTACGAGCAGTACTTC
CASSNRVSYEQYF
>few|.|TRBV10-3|TRBJ1-1
TGTGCCACGGGGGGGTCTGAAGCTTTCTTT
CATGGSEAFF
>.|TRBD2|TRBV2|TRBJ2-1
TGTGCCAACAGACCGGGACTAGCGGGAGTCATTATGCGGTTCTTC
CANRPGLAGVIMRFF
>few|.|TRBV7-9|TRBJ2-4
TGTGCCAGCAGCTTAGCGGTCCAGGGGTACATTCAGTACTTC
CASSLAVQGYIQYF
>few|.|TRBV7-2|TRBJ2-5
TGTGCCAGCAGCTTAAGTGGGACTCGACAAGAGACCCAGTACTTC
CASSLSGTRQETQYF
>.|TRBD1|TRBV6-5|TRBJ1-2
TGTGCCAGCAGGGGACAGTACTACTATGGCTACACCTTC
CASRGQYYYGYTF
>few|.|TRBV18|TRBJ2-7
TGTGCCAGCTCGTACGGACTCGGACGGTACGAGCAGTACTTC
CASSYGLGRYEQYF
>few|.|TRBV28|TRBJ2-7
TGTGCCAGCAGATCAGGACAGTACTACGAGCAGTACTTC
CASRSGQYYEQYF
>few|.|TRBV30|TRBJ2-1
TGTGCCTGGAGTCGCGCAGGGGAAATGGCTGAGCAGTTCTTC
CAWSRAGEMAEQFF
>.|TRBD1|TRBV19|TRBJ1-4
TGTGCCAGTAGTTCTCCGGACAGGGGGCACGAAAAACTGTTTTTT
CASSSPDRGHEKLFF
>few|.|TRBV9|TRBJ2-3
TGTGCCAGCAGCGTCTTAGCGACAGATACGCAGTATTTT
CASSVLATDTQYF
>few|TRBD2|TRBV2|TRBJ2-1
TGTGCCAGCAGGGAAACTAGCGGGGACTACAATGAGCAGTTCTTC
CASRETSGDYNEQFF
>few|.|TRBV30|TRBJ1-5
TGTGCCTGGAGTGTACATAGCAATCAGCCCCAGCATTTT
CAWSVHSNQPQHF
>few|TRBD2|TRBV5-4|TRBJ2-1
TGTGCCAGCAGCTTGGATGCTCGGCTAGCGGGGAACAATGAGCAGTTCTTC
CASSLDARLAGNNEQFF
>.|.|TRBV11-2|TRBJ2-5
TGTGCCAGCAGCACGGGGGACCAAGAGACCCAGTACTTC
CASSTGDQETQYF
>.|.|TRBV7-3|TRBJ2-7
TGTGCCAGCAGCTTAACGGGGACACCGACCTACGAGCAGTACTTC
CASSLTGTPTYEQYF
>.|TRBD2|TRBV5-1|TRBJ2-1
TGCGCCAGCAGCTTAGCATCCGGTCTTACGGGAGGGCCAGTTGGGGATGAGCAGTTCTTC
CASSLASGLTGGPVGDEQFF
>few|.|TRBV2|TRBJ2-1
TGTGCCAGCACCGAGAGGGATTTTCGGTTCTTC
CASTERDFRFF
>.|.|TRBV28|TRBJ1-2
TGTGCCAGCAGTCCGGGAGGGGAGGGGAACTATGGCTACACCTTC
CASSPGGEGNYGYTF
>.|TRBD1|TRBV5-4|TRBJ1-2
TGTGCCAGCAGCGACCAAGAGGGAGCGGACAGGAACTATGGCTACACCTTC
CASSDQEGADRNYGYTF
>few|.|TRBV7-9|TRBJ1-5
TGTGCCAGCAGCGGCGCGGGTTTTCAGCCCCAGCATTTT
CASSGAGFQPQHF
>.|TRBD1|TRBV7-2|TRBJ2-7
TGTGCCAGCAGCTCTATTCCGGGACAGGGGATTTACGAGCAGTACTTC
CASSSIPGQGIYEQYF
>few|TRBD1|TRBV30|TRBJ1-2
TGTGCCTGGAGTTGGGGACAGGGACACACCTTC
CAWSWGQGHTF
>few|TRBD2|TRBV30|TRBJ2-1
TGTGCCTGGAGTGGGGCTAGCGGGCTCAATGAGCAGTTCTTC
CAWSGASGLNEQFF
>.|TRBD2|TRBV4-1|TRBJ2-5
TGCGCCAGCAGCCCACGGACCAGCGGGAGTGCGGAGACCCAGTACTTC
CASSPRTSGSAETQYF
>few|TRBD2|TRBV5-1|TRBJ2-3
TGCGCCAGCAGCTGGACTAGCGGGAAGAATACGCAGTATTTT
CASSWTSGKNTQYF
>.|.|TRBV7-2|TRBJ2-2
TGTGCCAGCAGCCAAGCGGTAACGAACACCGGGGAGCTGTTTTTT
CASSQAVTNTGELFF
>.|TRBD2|TRBV10-3|TRBJ2-7
TGTGCCATCAAGCCGGGGACTAGTCATTCCTACGAGCAGTACTTC
CAIKPGTSHSYEQYF
>.|.|TRBV4-3|TRBJ2-1
TGCGCCAGCAGCCAAGGAACAGGGACCTACAATGAGCAGTTCTTC
CASSQGTGTYNEQFF
>few|TRBD1|TRBV6-5|TRBJ1-1
TGTGCCAGCAGTTACGAGGTGACAGGGGGCACTGAAGCTTTCTTT
CASSYEVTGGTEAFF
>.|.|TRBV6-5|TRBJ2-5
TGTGCCAGCAAGGGGGTGAGGCGGGAGACCCAGTACTTC
CASKGVRRETQYF
>.|.|TRBV6-5|TRBJ1-1
TGTGCCAGCAGTCCGCGGACAGAAGAAGCTTTCTTT
CASSPRTEEAFF
>.|TRBD2|TRBV18|TRBJ2-1
TGTGCCAGCTCACCACCCACTAGCGCCCAGAGCTCCTACAATGAGCAGTTCTTC
CASSPPTSAQSSYNEQFF
>few|TRBD1|TRBV27|TRBJ2-7
TGTGCCAGCAGATGGACAGGGGTGAGCAACGAGCAGTACTTC
CASRWTGVSNEQYF